These T cell receptor beta chains were read from a single sample in a study of cytomegalovirus exposure and HLA in healthy donors. Sequenced by immunoSEQ multiplex PCR; TCRdb stores in-frame clones only, minus some. The sample lists roughly 130,000 clones; about four fifths were seen once. Input material: PBMCs. The receptor source for this set is a man aged 25 to 40 in good health and CMV-seronegative. The CDR3 runs from the conserved cysteine through the conserved F or W. D genes are given only for firm matches. Only part of the rows carry a size: once, few, many, or a class if the clone is expanded.

J | size | D | V | CDR3 | DNA
TRBJ1-2 | - | - | TRBV7-9 | CASSLALSVASYGYTF | TGTGCCAGCAGCTTAGCGCTCTCGGTAGCGTCCTATGGCTACACCTTC
TRBJ2-5 | - | - | TRBV5-1 | CASSLEGGRGKTQYF | TGCGCCAGCAGCTTGGAGGGGGGGCGGGGAAAGACCCAGTACTTC
TRBJ1-1 | - | - | TRBV11-3 | CASSLSGVNTEAFF | TGTGCCAGCAGCTTGTCGGGAGTGAACACTGAAGCTTTCTTT
TRBJ2-5 | - | TRBD2 | TRBV5-4 | CASSLLAGGPETQYF | TGTGCCAGCAGCTTGTTGGCGGGGGGGCCAGAGACCCAGTACTTC
TRBJ2-6 | - | - | TRBV18 | CASSPPNSLSGANVLTF | TGTGCCAGCTCACCACCGAACAGCTTGTCTGGGGCCAACGTCCTGACTTTC
TRBJ2-7 | - | - | TRBV6-5 | CASSYSGGLPYEQYF | TGTGCCAGCAGTTACTCGGGGGGGCTGCCCTACGAGCAGTACTTC
TRBJ2-3 | - | TRBD2 | TRBV14 | CASSQEQLATDTQYF | TGTGCCAGCAGCCAAGAACAACTAGCGACAGATACGCAGTATTTT
TRBJ2-5 | - | - | TRBV6-6 | CASSPRTAKETQYF | TGTGCCAGCAGTCCCCGGACAGCAAAAGAGACCCAGTACTTC
TRBJ2-7 | - | TRBD1 | TRBV6-1 | CASSFPGQGFHEQYF | TGTGCCAGCAGTTTCCCGGGACAGGGGTTCCACGAGCAGTACTTC
TRBJ2-7 | - | TRBD2 | TRBV7-9 | CASSPRGGIAYEQYF | TGTGCCAGCAGCCCCCGGGGGGGGATAGCCTACGAGCAGTACTTC
TRBJ2-1 | - | - | TRBV4-3 | CASSQDRQGFYNEQFF | TGCGCCAGCAGCCAAGATCGGCAGGGGTTCTACAATGAGCAGTTCTTC
TRBJ2-3 | - | TRBD1 | TRBV25-1 | CASSETGTGNTDTQYF | TGTGCCAGCAGTGAAACCGGGACAGGGAACACAGATACGCAGTATTTT
TRBJ2-1 | few | - | TRBV9 | CASSRRMDNSPGYNEQFF | TGTGCCAGCAGCCGCCGTATGGACAACTCCCCGGGCTACAATGAGCAGTTCTTC
TRBJ1-1 | - | - | TRBV2 | CASRADKLNTEAFF | TGTGCCAGCAGGGCAGACAAGCTGAACACTGAAGCTTTCTTT
TRBJ2-1 | - | - | TRBV6-9 | CASSGLPAPYSYNEQFF | TGTGCCAGCAGTGGACTTCCCGCGCCGTACTCCTACAATGAGCAGTTCTTC
TRBJ1-2 | - | - | TRBV4-2 | CASSQDRGNYGYTF | TGTGCCAGCAGCCAAGACCGGGGGAACTATGGCTACACCTTC